This T cell receptor (beta chain) was profiled in a study of blood T cells in healthy people across ages. Next came a second PCR, run for about 6 to 11 cycles, which used a sample-barcoded 5' primer along with a J-beta primer mix. Using its own MiXCR run on the 5' RACE reads, TCRdb lists one record per CDR3 protein. In the table there are 1.5 million to 2 million distinct CDR3 sequences, roughly 52% of which are singletons. The germline CDR1 and CDR2 sequences are MDHEN and SYDVKM. The CDR3 extends over 15 amino acids. V was trimmed by 2 bases and J by 3 bases, leaving 14 bases between them. The sample consisted of blood. The rearrangement links TRBV28 to TRBJ2-7; D is undetermined. The TCR was taken from a woman aged 40 to 50 in good health. The CDR3 DNA reads as TGTGCCAGCAGTTTAACCGGCCCTGGGCGCTACGAGCAGTACTTC. Amino acids: CASSLTGPGRYEQYF. Full variable domain (outside the CDR3, taken from reference TRBV28 and TRBJ2-7): DVKVTQSSRYLVKRTGEKVFLECVQDMDHENMFWYRQDPGLGLRLIYFSYDVKMKEKGDIPEGYSVSREKKERFSLILESASTNQTSMYLCASSLTGPGRYEQYFGPGTRLTVT.